This TCR beta chain was sequenced in a study of blood T cell repertoires in COVID-19. Profiled with immunoSEQ multiplex PCR; TCRdb holds only in-frame clones, not every one. Counted here are about 250,000 clones, 65% to 85% occurring once; the ten biggest clones make up roughly 5.5%. The CDR3 is 15 amino acids. Looked up from germline, CDR1 is MGHRA and CDR2 is YSYEKL. Trimming removed 6 bases from V and 4 bases from J, with 16 bases in between. This clone has more than one count but fewer than ten. This TCR came from a human donor in a cohort sampled during active COVID-19. The sample consisted of peripheral blood. This chain links TRBV4-1 with TRBJ1-3, with D uncertain. CDR3 DNA sequence: TGCGCCAGCAGAGCCGGACTTCACGGGGGAAACACCATATATTTT. This codes for CASRAGLHGGNTIYF.